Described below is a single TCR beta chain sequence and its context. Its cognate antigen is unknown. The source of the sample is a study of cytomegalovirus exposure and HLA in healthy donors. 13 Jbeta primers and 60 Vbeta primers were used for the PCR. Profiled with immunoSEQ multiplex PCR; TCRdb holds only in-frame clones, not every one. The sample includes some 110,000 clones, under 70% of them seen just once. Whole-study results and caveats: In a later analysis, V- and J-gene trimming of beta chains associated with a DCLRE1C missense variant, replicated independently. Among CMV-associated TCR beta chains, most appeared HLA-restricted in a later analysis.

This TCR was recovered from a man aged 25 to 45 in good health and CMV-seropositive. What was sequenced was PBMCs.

DNA for the CDR3: TGCGCCAGCAGCTTGGAAGGTGGAGTGAACACTGAAGCTTTCTTT. Encoded protein: CASSLEGGVNTEAFF. This chain links TRBV5-1 with TRBJ1-1; D is undetermined. The germline V and J ends were trimmed by 0 bases and 0 bases, with 9 bases remaining between them. Germline V lookup: CDR1 SGHRS, CDR2 YFSETQ. The CDR3 has 15 residues.